This T cell receptor beta chain was identified during a study of blood T cell repertoires in COVID-19. Assay used: immunoSEQ multiplex PCR; TCRdb lists only in-frame clones, some missing. The sample lists 13,000 or so clones; approximately 91% were seen once. CDR1 is MDHEN and CDR2 is SYDVKM in the germline V gene. This CDR3 has 14 amino acids. With V trimmed by 8 bases and J by 5 bases, 7 bases remained unmatched. This TCR came from a human donor in a cohort sampled during active COVID-19. The chain recombines TRBV28 with TRBJ1-3, with 9 bases fitting TRBD1. The sequencing input was peripheral blood. The CDR3 DNA reads as TGTGCCAGCCATAAGACAGGGGGTCGAAACACCATATATTTT. As protein: CASHKTGGRNTIYF.